Listed here are 4 T cell receptor beta chains from one sample, sequenced in a study of cytomegalovirus exposure and HLA in healthy donors. The study ran its PCR with 60 Vbeta and 13 Jbeta primers. Clones were read by immunoSEQ multiplex PCR, and TCRdb kept only the in-frame ones, dropping some. The data hold over 150,000 clones, with approximately 80% observed a single time. The specimen sequenced was PBMCs. Every receptor here comes from a boy aged 2 to 10 in good health and CMV-seronegative.

J is TRBJ1-4 and V is TRBV2, with D uncertain. The CDR3 has 16 amino acids. In germline, CDR1 is SNHLY, CDR2 FYNNEI. V lost 5 bases to trimming and J lost 5 bases, with 18 bases between them. The CDR3: CASSSRYRAENEKLFF. DNA of the CDR3: TGTGCCAGCAGTTCGCGGTATAGAGCAGAGAATGAAAAACTGTTTTTT.

In its sample, this clone was seen once. The rearrangement uses TRBV11-2 and TRBJ2-3, with 14 bases fitting TRBD2. Germline CDR1 and CDR2: SGHAT and FQNNGV. The J segment lost 4 bases and the V segment lost 3 bases, leaving 0 bases of the junction unmatched. This CDR3 contains 15 residues. The chain's CDR3 is CASSLGLAGADTQYF. For the CDR3, the DNA is TGTGCCAGCAGCTTGGGACTAGCGGGGGCAGATACGCAGTATTTT.

V gene TRBV7-9 combines with J gene TRBJ2-1; 7 bases map to TRBD2. J gave up 8 bases and V 5 bases, and 3 bases lay outside the gene matches. The CDR3 has 12 residues. CDR1 is SEHNR and CDR2 is FQNEAQ in the germline V gene (reference sequence). As DNA, the CDR3 is TGTGCCAGCAGCGCGAGCGGGGATGAGCAGTTCTTC. This encodes CASSASGDEQFF.

V usage is TRBV7-9 and J usage is TRBJ1-2, with no clear D. Trimming pared 0 bases from V and 8 bases from J, leaving 22 bases between. The CDR3 loop spans 17 amino acids. The germline CDR1 and CDR2 sequences are SEHNR and FQNEAQ (reference sequence). CDR3 amino acids: CASSLAEGPWRVRGYTF. CDR3 nucleotide sequence: TGTGCCAGCAGCTTAGCGGAAGGACCGTGGAGGGTAAGAGGCTACACCTTC.